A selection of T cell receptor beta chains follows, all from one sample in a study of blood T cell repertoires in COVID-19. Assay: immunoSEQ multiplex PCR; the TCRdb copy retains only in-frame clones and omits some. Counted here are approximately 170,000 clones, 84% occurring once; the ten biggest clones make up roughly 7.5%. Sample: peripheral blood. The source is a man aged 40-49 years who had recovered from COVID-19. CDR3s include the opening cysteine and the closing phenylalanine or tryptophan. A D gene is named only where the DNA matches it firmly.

CDR3aa: CASSMTANQPQHF
v_gene: TRBV13
j_gene: TRBJ1-5
d_gene: NA
len: 13

CDR3aa: CASSPAPPGAGGANVLTF
v_gene: TRBV7-9
j_gene: TRBJ2-6
d_gene: NA
len: 18

CDR3aa: CASSLAGTDYEQYF
v_gene: TRBV7-9
j_gene: TRBJ2-7
d_gene: NA
len: 14

CDR3aa: CALREQGIDGYTF
v_gene: TRBV30
j_gene: TRBJ1-2
d_gene: TRBD1
len: 13

CDR3aa: CASRASGRSYNEQFF
v_gene: TRBV6-6
j_gene: TRBJ2-1
d_gene: NA
len: 15

CDR3aa: CASSRGRAATNEKLFF
v_gene: TRBV25-1
j_gene: TRBJ1-4
d_gene: NA
len: 16

CDR3aa: CASSLMRQETQYF
v_gene: TRBV12-3/TRBV12-4
j_gene: TRBJ2-5
d_gene: NA
len: 13

CDR3aa: CASTMAPRLAGGPDTQYF
v_gene: TRBV19
j_gene: TRBJ2-3
d_gene: TRBD2
len: 18

CDR3aa: CASSNPASGEGNEQFF
v_gene: TRBV28
j_gene: TRBJ2-1
d_gene: NA
len: 16

CDR3aa: CASSSTSGYEQYF
v_gene: TRBV6-5
j_gene: TRBJ2-7
d_gene: TRBD2
len: 13

CDR3aa: CASSVGSGRAADTQYF
v_gene: TRBV9
j_gene: TRBJ2-3
d_gene: TRBD2
len: 16

CDR3aa: CSARNGETQYF
v_gene: TRBV20-1
j_gene: TRBJ2-5
d_gene: NA
len: 11

CDR3aa: CAWRGGAFYQETQYF
v_gene: TRBV30
j_gene: TRBJ2-5
d_gene: NA
len: 15

CDR3aa: CASSRTSGSLQYF
v_gene: TRBV27
j_gene: TRBJ2-7
d_gene: TRBD2
len: 13

CDR3aa: CANRGRHGSSYEQYF
v_gene: TRBV6-6
j_gene: TRBJ2-7
d_gene: TRBD1
len: 15

CDR3aa: CASSQDPRGRYEQYF
v_gene: TRBV4-3
j_gene: TRBJ2-7
d_gene: NA
len: 15

CDR3aa: CASSQGEGRDSPLHF
v_gene: TRBV3-1/TRBV3-2
j_gene: TRBJ1-6
d_gene: NA
len: 15

CDR3aa: CASSLTGGEQFF
v_gene: TRBV7-9
j_gene: TRBJ2-1
d_gene: TRBD2
len: 12

CDR3aa: CASSPQVAGGSRTQYF
v_gene: TRBV27
j_gene: TRBJ2-3
d_gene: TRBD2
len: 16

CDR3aa: CASSYSPGNYGYTF
v_gene: TRBV6-5
j_gene: TRBJ1-2
d_gene: NA
len: 14

CDR3aa: CASSRDGGTEAFF
v_gene: TRBV18
j_gene: TRBJ1-1
d_gene: NA
len: 13

CDR3aa: CSVGRRRDGYTF
v_gene: TRBV29-1
j_gene: TRBJ1-2
d_gene: NA
len: 12

CDR3aa: CASSPKQGQRRAYEQYF
v_gene: TRBV18
j_gene: TRBJ2-7
d_gene: NA
len: 17

CDR3aa: CASSQDLQGETHLFSGNTIYF
v_gene: TRBV4-3
j_gene: TRBJ1-3
d_gene: NA
len: 21

CDR3aa: CAVSGDSSNQPQHF
v_gene: TRBV11-2
j_gene: TRBJ1-5
d_gene: TRBD1
len: 14

CDR3aa: CASLWDKAGEQFF
v_gene: TRBV12-3/TRBV12-4
j_gene: TRBJ2-1
d_gene: TRBD2
len: 13

CDR3aa: CASSLSRSSYEQYF
v_gene: TRBV27
j_gene: TRBJ2-7
d_gene: NA
len: 14

CDR3aa: CATSDSKYSTDTQYF
v_gene: TRBV24-1
j_gene: TRBJ2-3
d_gene: NA
len: 15

CDR3aa: CASSYERTEAFF
v_gene: TRBV6-2/TRBV6-3
j_gene: TRBJ1-1
d_gene: NA
len: 12

CDR3aa: CASNAIGGPETQYF
v_gene: TRBV9
j_gene: TRBJ2-5
d_gene: TRBD1
len: 14

CDR3aa: CASKGREDTGELFF
v_gene: TRBV6-4
j_gene: TRBJ2-2
d_gene: NA
len: 14

CDR3aa: CASSPLAGVRDTQYF
v_gene: TRBV11-2
j_gene: TRBJ2-3
d_gene: TRBD2
len: 15

CDR3aa: CASSLAPMGEEQFF
v_gene: TRBV28
j_gene: TRBJ2-1
d_gene: NA
len: 14

CDR3aa: CASRRTVVPDTQYF
v_gene: TRBV6-5
j_gene: TRBJ2-3
d_gene: NA
len: 14

CDR3aa: CASSDLGGSSDTQYF
v_gene: TRBV14
j_gene: TRBJ2-3
d_gene: NA
len: 15

CDR3aa: CASSMDSQNIQYF
v_gene: TRBV19
j_gene: TRBJ2-4
d_gene: NA
len: 13

CDR3aa: CASSRGLSETQYF
v_gene: TRBV2
j_gene: TRBJ2-5
d_gene: TRBD1
len: 13

CDR3aa: CAWSKDFVDQPQHF
v_gene: TRBV30
j_gene: TRBJ1-5
d_gene: NA
len: 14

CDR3aa: CASSLSGLGYNEQFF
v_gene: TRBV27
j_gene: TRBJ2-1
d_gene: TRBD2
len: 15

CDR3aa: CASSWGGTDTQYF
v_gene: TRBV6-4
j_gene: TRBJ2-3
d_gene: TRBD2
len: 13

CDR3aa: CASSLDPRGSPLHF
v_gene: TRBV11-2
j_gene: TRBJ1-6
d_gene: NA
len: 14

CDR3aa: CASSSFRGSSYEQYF
v_gene: TRBV6-5
j_gene: TRBJ2-7
d_gene: TRBD1
len: 15

CDR3aa: CASSQENRDEQYF
v_gene: TRBV4-3
j_gene: TRBJ2-7
d_gene: NA
len: 13

CDR3aa: CASSLVANTGELFF
v_gene: TRBV7-9
j_gene: TRBJ2-2
d_gene: NA
len: 14

CDR3aa: CATRGGGHGYTF
v_gene: TRBV27
j_gene: TRBJ1-2
d_gene: NA
len: 12

CDR3aa: CASSQERWDLSGRGTDTQYF
v_gene: TRBV4-3
j_gene: TRBJ2-3
d_gene: TRBD2
len: 20

CDR3aa: CASSQDQRTTTQHF
v_gene: TRBV3-1/TRBV3-2
j_gene: TRBJ1-5
d_gene: NA
len: 14

CDR3aa: CASSVVWGGGTDTQYF
v_gene: TRBV9
j_gene: TRBJ2-3
d_gene: TRBD2
len: 16

CDR3aa: CASSPGQARAGELFF
v_gene: TRBV6-5
j_gene: TRBJ2-2
d_gene: TRBD1
len: 15

CDR3aa: CAISDGYGYTF
v_gene: TRBV10-3
j_gene: TRBJ1-2
d_gene: NA
len: 11

CDR3aa: CASSPTGTAGGPYEQYF
v_gene: TRBV9
j_gene: TRBJ2-7
d_gene: TRBD2
len: 17

CDR3aa: CASSQGPGGPMNEQFF
v_gene: TRBV4-2
j_gene: TRBJ2-1
d_gene: NA
len: 16

CDR3aa: CASSPGQGVYEKLFF
v_gene: TRBV6-5
j_gene: TRBJ1-4
d_gene: TRBD1
len: 15

CDR3aa: CASSLVTRQGDNEQFF
v_gene: TRBV7-2
j_gene: TRBJ2-1
d_gene: TRBD1
len: 16

CDR3aa: CASSDRGYGYTF
v_gene: TRBV2
j_gene: TRBJ1-2
d_gene: TRBD1
len: 12